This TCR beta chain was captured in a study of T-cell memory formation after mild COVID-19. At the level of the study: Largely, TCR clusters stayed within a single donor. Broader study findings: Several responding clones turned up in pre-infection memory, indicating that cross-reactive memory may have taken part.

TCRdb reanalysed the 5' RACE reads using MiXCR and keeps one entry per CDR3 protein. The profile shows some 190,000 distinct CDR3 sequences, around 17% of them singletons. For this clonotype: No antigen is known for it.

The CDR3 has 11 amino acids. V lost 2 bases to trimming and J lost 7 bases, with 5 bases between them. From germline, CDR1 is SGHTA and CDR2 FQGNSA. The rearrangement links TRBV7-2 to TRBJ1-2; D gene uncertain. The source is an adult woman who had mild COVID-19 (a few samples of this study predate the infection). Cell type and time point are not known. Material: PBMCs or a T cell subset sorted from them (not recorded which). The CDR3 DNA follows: TGTGCCAGCAGCTTAACCTTTGGCTACACCTTC. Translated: CASSLTFGYTF.